Here is one T cell receptor (beta chain) with its context. This entry comes from a study of blood T cell repertoires in COVID-19. In the study overall: Samples came from the United States, Italy and Spain, spanning acute and convalescent COVID-19. Nucleic acid was either cDNA or gDNA, and it came from T cells, B-cell-depleted T cells, or PBMCs.

Study processing details: Researchers report that nucleated cell counts were estimated from reference gene primer amplification. Measured with immunoSEQ multiplex PCR; TCRdb has only the in-frame clones, and not every one. V and J calls plus clone size are reproduced from that table; the DNA served to infer D and trimming. The sample includes just under 300,000 clones, around 86% seen only once; the top ten take about 1.2%. With 4 bases removed from V and 2 bases from J, the gap between germline ends came to 16 bases. CDR1 and CDR2 from the germline V gene are LNHDA and SQIVND (reference sequence). The CDR3 is 16 residues long.

V and J are TRBV19 and TRBJ2-3; no reliable D call. The clonotype was recovered from a man in his 70s with acute or convalescent COVID-19. The material sequenced was peripheral blood. CDR3 sequence reads: CASSSVLGDVTDTQYF. The CDR3 bases are TGTGCCAGTAGTAGTGTCCTCGGAGACGTCACAGATACGCAGTATTTT. Using reference TRBV19 and TRBJ2-3 for the parts outside the CDR3, the full variable domain is DGGITQSPKYLFRKEGQNVTLSCEQNLNHDAMYWYRQDPGQGLRLIYYSQIVNDFQKGDIAEGYSVSREKKESFPLTVTSAQKNPTAFYLCASSSVLGDVTDTQYFGPGTRLTVL.